This T cell receptor beta chain was profiled in a study of Graves' ophthalmopathy and Graves' hyperthyroidism (dated by TCRdb to the late 2010s). At the level of the whole study: Peripheral blood was collected before any treatment was given, at the time of initial diagnosis. Once sampling was done, hyperthyroidism patients were given methimazole at a starting dose of 30 mg daily, while ophthalmopathy patients were given high-dose intravenous methylprednisolone. T-cell repertoires of thyroid tissue and blood were compared in about six hyperthyroidism patients. To explore V-J signatures that distinguish ophthalmopathy from hyperthyroidism, a discovery set of about a hundred patients was enrolled, made up of 40 to 45 with ophthalmopathy and 57 with stable hyperthyroidism. The independent validation cohort included about 19 hyperthyroidism patients plus 17 patients who later progressed from hyperthyroidism to ophthalmopathy. In total, approximately 140 blood samples were TCR-sequenced: fewer than 50 ophthalmopathy, 75 hyperthyroidism and some 17 hyperthyroidism-to-ophthalmopathy patients. To tell Graves' ophthalmopathy apart from Graves' hyperthyroidism, and to predict which patients would progress to ophthalmopathy, the study relied on TCR beta repertoire signatures. Points the paper makes about the study in general: Most expanded thyroid clonotypes with a frequency above 0.001 also appeared in blood, which suggests that blood repertoires may reflect the immune response in the thyroid. In cross-validation, the 13-signature model distinguished ophthalmopathy from stable hyperthyroidism with approximately 90% sensitivity and just under 84% specificity, and in the test set the corresponding values were approximately 79% and 70%. Sample size was not predetermined statistically, and investigators were not blinded to group allocation. In validation, the model predicted ophthalmopathy progression with 55% to 71% sensitivity and around 72% specificity; 12 predicted patients were CT-confirmed with GO in a median of about 6.2 months.

TCR beta CDR3 regions were amplified from RNA transcripts for repertoire sequencing. HTBI primers and the Qiagen OneStep RT-PCR kit were used in a first-round RT-PCR, which was followed by a second-round multiplex PCR, size selection and purification. Libraries were sequenced on an Illumina HiSeq2000 using paired-end 100 bp reads. The authors' pipeline ran thus. SOAPnuke was used to process the reads, removing any read that contained adapters or uncalled bases, had a mean Phred below 15, or lacked an exact match to the constant primer or identifier. COPE v1.2.5 was used to merge the high-quality paired reads. Unique nucleotide sequences were defined as clonotypes and aligned to IMGT TRB V, D and J references using MiTCR v1.1. The analysis was limited to V-J combinations with a frequency above 0.0001, which together covered about 99% of repertoires. For each V-J combination, a TCR clonal expansion and chaos score was defined as the ratio of F50 clonal expansion to chaos observed in the TCRdist matrix. Welch's t-statistics and random forest were used to narrow the features down to roughly twelve V-J combinations, which were then fed into a naive Bayes classifier. Thyroid-blood repertoire similarity was quantified with the Morisita-Horn index. TCRdb's own reprocessing of the public reads used fastp at Q25 and MiXCR and kept productive beta chains. Entries that share a CDR3 protein sequence are merged under the most common genes and DNA. The V and J calls here are based on TCRdb, not the publication. The sample includes hundreds of thousands of distinct CDR3 sequences, with about two fifths observed a single time. Clones ranked in the top ten supply over 2.5% of the sample.

Points on this clonotype: There is no known antigen for this receptor. Within one base of it there is no much larger clone, and no base qualities were kept.

Ophthalmopathy patients had moderately to severely active disease, Clinical Activity Score of at least 3, NOSPECS grade of at least 4, and disease duration under 3 months. Patients were excluded if they had other autoimmune diseases, uncontrolled infections, pregnancy or lactation. Clinical symptoms, serum thyroxine, TRAb, thyroid ultrasound and orbital computed tomography formed the basis of the diagnosis. Using Ficoll-Paque density gradient centrifugation, PBMCs were isolated from less than 13 ml of fresh peripheral blood. Trizol reagent was used to extract the total RNA, and its quality was then checked on an Agilent 2100 Bioanalyzer. The CDR3 contains 16 residues, cysteine and phenylalanine counted. The entry retains the CDR3 DNA only, 48 bases that are in frame from base 1. V and J are truncated by 7 bases and 1 base respectively, leaving an intervening sequence of 19 bases. CDR1 and CDR2 were assigned from the germline V gene as SNHLY and FYNNEI.

Here the chain combines TRBV2 and TRBJ2-5; the D gene cannot be resolved beyond TRBD1 or TRBD2, each matching 7 bases. The TCR originated in an adult man with Graves' ophthalmopathy. The sequencing input was peripheral blood. The DNA is TGTGCCAGCATGGGACAGCGGGCGGGAGCCCAAGAGACCCAGTACTTC. It specifies CASMGQRAGAQETQYF.